These T cell receptor beta chains were read from a single sample in a study of cytomegalovirus exposure and HLA in healthy donors. Clones were sequenced by immunoSEQ multiplex PCR, and TCRdb holds only the in-frame ones, with some missing. The sample lists 73,000 or so clones; roughly 94% were seen once. The specimen was PBMCs. These TCRs come from a woman aged 18-29 years in good health and CMV-seropositive. Both conserved end residues are part of each CDR3. A D gene is named only where the DNA matches it firmly.

TRBV7-9	14	-	TRBJ1-5	CASSLTGPNQPQHF
TRBV19	15	TRBD1	TRBJ2-1	CASSRDRTSYNEQFF
TRBV7-9	16	TRBD1	TRBJ2-7	CASSPRPGQGRPEQYF
TRBV6-5	15	-	TRBJ1-4	CASSYSTGRNEKLFF
TRBV29-1	14	TRBD2	TRBJ2-1	CSVEEGGRGYEQFF
TRBV9	15	-	TRBJ1-2	CASRGVDLGNYGYTF
TRBV6-6	13	TRBD1	TRBJ1-5	CASSRQGVGPQHF
TRBV4-2	16	TRBD1	TRBJ2-7	CASSQDLGDRGREQYF
TRBV11-2	13	-	TRBJ1-2	CASSPRQDYGYTF
TRBV5-1	15	-	TRBJ2-1	CASSQQGLWYNEQFF
TRBV5-1	14	TRBD1	TRBJ1-2	CASSLGQGVYGYTF
TRBV5-1	17	TRBD2	TRBJ2-3	CASSFVTSGGKVNTQYF
TRBV4-1	16	-	TRBJ1-1	CASSQFSGGLNTEAFF
TRBV2	14	-	TRBJ2-5	CASSESTGQETQYF
TRBV28	13	-	TRBJ2-5	CASSFIRGETQYF
TRBV15	17	-	TRBJ2-7	CATSILVGWDSPTEQYF
TRBV11-1	16	TRBD2	TRBJ2-1	CASSSSSGSSYNEQFF
TRBV27	17	-	TRBJ1-6	CASSGTRASSYNSPLHF
TRBV5-1	14	TRBD1	TRBJ1-2	CASSSWDRNYGYTF
TRBV28	15	TRBD2	TRBJ2-2	CASSGGPGFVGELFF
TRBV20-1	11	-	TRBJ1-2	CSADGNYGYTF
TRBV7-8	16	-	TRBJ1-5	CASSLPAGPGVQPQHF
TRBV6-6	16	TRBD1	TRBJ1-6	CASRQTPDRGPRALHF
TRBV5-4	14	TRBD1	TRBJ1-2	CASSRRQGYYGYTF
TRBV27	15	TRBD1	TRBJ1-5	CASSLNRDRGQPQHF
TRBV7-9	15	TRBD2	TRBJ2-2	CASSGSGGNTGELFF
TRBV4-1	13	-	TRBJ1-1	CASRITGNTEAFF
TRBV4-2	14	-	TRBJ2-2	CASSQVGVAGELFF
TRBV28	12	-	TRBJ2-7	CASSFSDYEQYF
TRBV5-4	16	TRBD1	TRBJ2-7	CASSRTSGTGDDEQYF
TRBV5-1	14	-	TRBJ1-1	CASSLGEGNTEAFF
TRBV19	12	-	TRBJ1-2	CASAPRGHGYTF
TRBV11-2	16	TRBD2	TRBJ2-7	CASSLNPSGGADEQYF
TRBV19	13	-	TRBJ2-1	CASSTHRDNEQFF
TRBV7-6	15	TRBD2	TRBJ2-1	CASSPRLAAYNEQFF